This T cell receptor beta chain appears in the sequencing data of a study of cytomegalovirus exposure and HLA in healthy donors. Study at large: Drawn from HLA-typed donors, 65 million to 100 million unique TCRs were held in an early data release. Study results and caveats: The study flagged roughly 150 TCR beta chains as cytomegalovirus-associated. Later genetic work tied a missense DCLRE1C variant to beta-chain V and J trimming. An apparent linkage of common viral pathogens to several of the most significant clusters emerged in a later analysis.

As regards this clone: Its antigen is as yet unknown.

The PCR employed 60 Vbeta primers together with 13 Jbeta primers. Libraries were prepared by immunoSEQ multiplex PCR; TCRdb keeps only in-frame clonotypes and omits some of them. The profile shows approximately 220,000 clones, under 80% of them singletons. The CDR3 sequence is 17 residues long. Trimming cost V 6 bases and J 0 bases, with 15 bases left between them. From germline, CDR1 is MRHNA and CDR2 SNTAGT. The chain has TRBV6-4 and TRBJ2-6, with a tentative D call TRBD1 (6 bases). The sequencing sample was made of PBMCs. The clonotype was recovered from a girl aged 2-10 years in good health and CMV-seronegative. CDR3: CASSEGTLSSGANVLTF. The CDR3 nucleotides read TGTGCCAGCAGCGAGGGGACACTCAGCTCTGGGGCCAACGTCCTGACTTTC.